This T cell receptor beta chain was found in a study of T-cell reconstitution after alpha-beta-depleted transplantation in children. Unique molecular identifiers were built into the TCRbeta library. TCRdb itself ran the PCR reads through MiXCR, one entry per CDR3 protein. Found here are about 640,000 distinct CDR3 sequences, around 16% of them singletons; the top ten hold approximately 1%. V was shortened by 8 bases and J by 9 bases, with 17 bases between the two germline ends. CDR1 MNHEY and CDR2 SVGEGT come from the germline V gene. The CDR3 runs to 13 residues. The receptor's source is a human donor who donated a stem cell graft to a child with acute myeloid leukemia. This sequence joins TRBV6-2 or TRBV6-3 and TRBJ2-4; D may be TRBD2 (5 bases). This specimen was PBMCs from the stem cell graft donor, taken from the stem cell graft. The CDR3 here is CASPRRAGCIQYF. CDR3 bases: TGTGCCAGCCCGAGGCGGGCAGGTTGCATTCAGTACTTC.